A selection of T cell receptor beta chains follows, all from one sample in a study of cytomegalovirus exposure and HLA in healthy donors. Data came from immunoSEQ multiplex PCR; TCRdb stores just in-frame clones and leaves some out. The sample records fewer than 150,000 clones, approximately 86% being singletons. Sequenced input: PBMCs. Receptor source: a man aged 18 to 29 in good health and CMV-seropositive. CDR3s include the opening cysteine and the closing phenylalanine or tryptophan. The order of the fields is D gene, clone size, V gene, J gene, CDR3 protein, CDR3 DNA. The D gene is left open where the match is weak. Some rows have no size entry. The others give once, few or many, or a class for an expanded clone.

TRBD1,few,TRBV19,TRBJ1-5,CASSVQGAGQPQHF,TGTGCCAGTAGTGTACAGGGGGCGGGTCAGCCCCAGCATTTT
.,.,TRBV7-2,TRBJ2-2,CASSPDPRGTGELFF,TGTGCCAGCAGCCCCGATCCCCGAGGGACCGGGGAGCTGTTTTTT
TRBD1,once,TRBV6-5,TRBJ2-7,CASSYSLRGLREQYF,TGTGCCAGCAGTTACTCCCTCAGGGGGCTACGCGAGCAGTACTTC
.,few,TRBV5-8,TRBJ1-5,CASSLQGYSNQPQHF,TGTGCCAGCAGCTTACAGGGATATAGCAATCAGCCCCAGCATTTT
.,.,TRBV10-1,TRBJ2-1,CASSVRQGSYNEQFF,TGCGCCAGCAGTGTGCGCCAGGGATCCTACAATGAGCAGTTCTTC
.,.,TRBV6-4,TRBJ1-5,CASSDCGCEGNQPQHF,TGTGCCAGCAGTGACTGTGGGTGTGAGGGCAATCAGCCCCAGCATTTT
TRBD2,.,TRBV5-6,TRBJ2-2,CASSSGLASGELFF,TGTGCCAGCAGCTCGGGACTAGCGAGCGGGGAGCTGTTTTTT
TRBD1,.,TRBV2,TRBJ2-3,CASSLDRGTDTQYF,TGTGCCAGCAGTCTTGACAGGGGCACAGATACGCAGTATTTT
.,few,TRBV6-6,TRBJ1-5,CASSLVSGNQPQHF,TGTGCCAGCAGTTTAGTTTCTGGTAATCAGCCCCAGCATTTT
TRBD1,few,TRBV2,TRBJ2-2,CASIETGPTGELFF,TGTGCCAGCATAGAGACAGGGCCCACCGGGGAGCTGTTTTTT
.,.,TRBV10-3,TRBJ1-6,CAISESGGDSPLHF,TGTGCCATCAGTGAGTCGGGGGGGGATTCACCCCTCCACTTT
TRBD1,.,TRBV6-5,TRBJ1-6,CASIPRETGYSPLHF,TGTGCCAGCATCCCTAGAGAGACAGGGTATTCACCCCTCCACTTT
.,once,TRBV5-8,TRBJ1-2,CASSLDRFYGYTF,TGTGCCAGCAGCCTGGACAGATTCTATGGCTACACCTTC
.,few,TRBV4-1,TRBJ2-5,CASSQGRQAGGKTQYF,TGCGCCAGCAGCCAAGGGCGTCAGGCCGGGGGAAAGACCCAGTACTTC
TRBD1,.,TRBV6-5,TRBJ1-1,CASSRDSYTEAFF,TGTGCCAGCAGTCGGGACAGCTACACTGAAGCTTTCTTT
.,.,TRBV7-6,TRBJ2-3,CASSLVGGSTDTQYF,TGTGCCAGCAGCTTAGTGGGGGGAAGCACAGATACGCAGTATTTT
TRBD2,.,TRBV10-3,TRBJ2-3,CAISDPLAGAKFTDTQYF,TGTGCCATCAGTGACCCCCTAGCGGGGGCGAAATTCACAGATACGCAGTATTTT
.,.,TRBV2,TRBJ1-4,CASKNREEKLFF,TGTGCCAGCAAGAACAGGGAAGAAAAACTGTTTTTT
.,.,TRBV4-1,TRBJ1-1,CASSPPTRGNTEAFF,TGCGCCAGCAGCCCCCCCACGAGAGGGAACACTGAAGCTTTCTTT
.,.,TRBV5-1,TRBJ2-7,CASSFEGFSYEQYF,TGCGCCAGCAGCTTCGAGGGTTTTTCCTACGAGCAGTACTTC
.,.,TRBV18,TRBJ1-2,CASSAQGLYGYTF,TGTGCCAGCTCAGCTCAGGGCCTCTATGGCTACACCTTC
.,.,TRBV11-2,TRBJ2-5,CASSPGNQETQYF,TGTGCCAGCAGCCCAGGGAACCAAGAGACCCAGTACTTC
TRBD1,.,TRBV10-3,TRBJ1-2,CAISEWDRGRFDYGYTF,TGTGCCATCAGTGAGTGGGACAGGGGGCGTTTTGACTATGGCTACACCTTC
.,.,TRBV2,TRBJ2-3,CASSVEASTDTQYF,TGTGCCAGCAGTGTTGAGGCTAGCACAGATACGCAGTATTTT